These T cell receptor beta chains were read from a single sample in a study of identical twins. One entry per CDR3 protein results from TCRdb running MiXCR on the 5' RACE reads. The sample lists 1.5 million to 2 million distinct CDR3 sequences, roughly 35% occurring once. The sequencing sample was made of cord blood. Source of these receptors: a newborn girl in good health. Each CDR3 is given with its conserved first and last residue. The D gene is left open where the match is weak. Some rows have no size entry. The others give once, few or many, or a class for an expanded clone.

>TRBD1|NA|TRBJ1-2|TRBV5-1|15
CASSTGQGANYGYTF
TGCGCCAGCAGCACTGGACAGGGGGCCAACTATGGCTACACCTTC
>NA|few|TRBJ2-1|TRBV27|14
CASSSAISYNEQFF
TGTGCCAGCAGTTCGGCCATCTCCTACAATGAGCAGTTCTTC
>NA|once|TRBJ2-1|TRBV20-1|17
CSARLIVGEKSYNEQFF
TGCAGTGCTAGGTTAATAGTCGGGGAGAAGTCCTACAATGAGCAGTTCTTC
>NA|NA|TRBJ2-1|TRBV20-1|13
CSAGRGFNDEQFF
TGCAGTGCTGGCCGGGGGTTTAACGATGAGCAGTTCTTC
>NA|few|TRBJ2-7|TRBV7-9|15
CASSLKGTFVNEQYF
TGTGCCAGCAGCTTAAAGGGGACCTTTGTCAATGAGCAGTACTTC
>TRBD2|NA|TRBJ2-5|TRBV3-1|15
CASTVTSGWEETQYF
TGTGCCAGCACTGTGACTAGCGGGTGGGAGGAGACCCAGTACTTC
>NA|few|TRBJ1-2|TRBV7-9|15
CASSLGRAGLYGYTF
TGTGCCAGCAGCTTAGGAAGAGCAGGGTTGTATGGCTACACCTTC
>TRBD2|NA|TRBJ2-3|TRBV4-1|17
CASSGGWTSGGTDTQYF
TGCGCCAGCAGCGGAGGATGGACTAGCGGGGGCACAGATACGCAGTATTTT
>NA|few|TRBJ2-7|TRBV10-3|14
CAIAPTGQTREQYF
TGTGCCATTGCCCCGACCGGACAGACCCGCGAGCAGTACTTC
>NA|NA|TRBJ2-4|TRBV6-2/TRBV6-3|13
CASTYSPSGIQYF
TGTGCCAGCACATATTCCCCCAGTGGCATTCAGTACTTC
>TRBD1|NA|TRBJ2-7|TRBV12-3/TRBV12-4|13
CANSLGQGYEQYF
TGTGCCAACAGTTTGGGACAGGGGTACGAGCAGTACTTC
>NA|NA|TRBJ2-1|TRBV7-2|14
CASSLGSFYNEQFF
TGTGCCAGCAGCCTCGGAAGCTTCTACAATGAGCAGTTCTTC
>NA|NA|TRBJ1-1|TRBV20-1|17
CSARDWRGRRGHTEAFF
TGCAGTGCTAGAGATTGGCGGGGGCGCAGGGGTCACACTGAAGCTTTCTTT
>NA|NA|TRBJ1-2|TRBV27|15
CASSFHSGSNYGYTF
TGTGCCAGCAGTTTTCATTCCGGTTCTAACTATGGCTACACCTTC
>NA|many|TRBJ1-2|TRBV3-1|12
CASSRGRDGYTF
TGTGCCAGCAGCCGAGGGCGGGATGGCTACACCTTC
>NA|NA|TRBJ1-2|TRBV5-1|15
CASSPRMADNYGYTF
TGCGCCAGCAGCCCGCGAATGGCAGACAACTATGGCTACACCTTC
>NA|NA|TRBJ1-1|TRBV6-5|16
CASRHGQPISNTEAFF
TGTGCCAGCAGACATGGACAGCCTATTTCGAACACTGAAGCTTTCTTT
>NA|few|TRBJ2-7|TRBV10-3|12
CAITGDSYEQYF
TGTGCCATCACGGGGGACTCCTACGAGCAGTACTTC
>TRBD2|NA|TRBJ2-1|TRBV6-5|19
CASSYSGLAGASSYNEQFF
TGTGCCAGCAGTTACTCTGGGCTAGCGGGTGCGAGCTCCTACAATGAGCAGTTCTTC
>NA|NA|TRBJ1-2|TRBV3-1|16
CASSQVAGKGIYGYAF
TGTGCCAGCAGCCAGGTCGCAGGGAAGGGGATTTATGGCTACGCCTTC
>TRBD1|NA|TRBJ1-1|TRBV28|15
CASSPGQGARAEAFF
TGTGCCAGCAGCCCCGGACAGGGGGCGAGGGCTGAAGCTTTCTTT
>TRBD1|few|TRBJ1-1|TRBV13|14
CASSFVGTAPEAFF
TGTGCCAGCAGCTTCGTAGGGACAGCTCCTGAAGCTTTCTTT
>TRBD1|NA|TRBJ1-6|TRBV7-8|16
CASSLGTGVGNSPLHF
TGTGCCAGCAGCTTAGGGACAGGGGTGGGGAATTCACCCCTCCACTTT